This is a list of T cell receptor beta chains from one sample in a study of Ad26.COV2.S vaccination and SARS-CoV-2 variants. Clones were read by immunoSEQ multiplex PCR, and TCRdb kept only the in-frame ones, dropping some. The table shows roughly 380,000 clones, with around 90% occurring only once. The sample consisted of peripheral blood, taken after recovery from COVID-19. Receptor source: a human donor who had recovered from COVID-19. Both conserved end residues are part of each CDR3. The D gene is left open where the match is weak. Only part of the rows carry a size: once, few, many, or a class if the clone is expanded.

v_gene	j_gene	d_gene	abundance	CDR3aa	CDR3nt
TRBV5-4	TRBJ2-7	-	-	CASSAIRDSYEQYF	TGTGCCAGCAGCGCAATCAGGGACTCCTACGAGCAGTACTTC
TRBV10-3	TRBJ2-3	-	-	CAISTGWRSTDTQYF	TGTGCCATCAGTACAGGGTGGAGGAGCACAGATACGCAGTATTTT
TRBV9	TRBJ2-2	-	few	CASSVGLVVGELFF	TGTGCCAGCAGCGTAGGTCTAGTGGTCGGGGAGCTGTTTTTT
TRBV7-2	TRBJ2-7	TRBD1	once	CASSLRKTGTSEQYF	TGTGCCAGCAGCCTCCGAAAGACAGGGACGTCCGAGCAGTACTTC
TRBV5-1	TRBJ2-7	-	-	CASSSQPGSYEQYF	TGCGCCAGCAGCTCCCAGCCCGGTTCCTACGAGCAGTACTTC
TRBV6-5	TRBJ2-7	-	-	CASSYLQATAEQYF	TGTGCCAGCAGTTACCTTCAAGCGACGGCCGAGCAGTACTTC
TRBV15	TRBJ1-5	-	-	CATSRDIGSNQPQHF	TGTGCCACCAGCAGAGATATTGGAAGCAATCAGCCCCAGCATTTT
TRBV9	TRBJ1-2	TRBD1	-	CASSVAPNRDRGVYGYTF	TGTGCCAGCAGCGTAGCCCCAAACCGGGACAGGGGAGTCTATGGCTACACCTTC
TRBV7-7	TRBJ2-5	-	-	CASSLRQTSAETQYF	TGTGCTAGCAGCTTAAGACAGACTAGTGCAGAGACCCAGTACTTC
TRBV6-2/TRBV6-3	TRBJ1-2	-	-	CASSYSAPFGYTF	TGTGCCAGCAGTTACTCGGCCCCTTTCGGCTACACCTTC
TRBV27	TRBJ1-1	TRBD1	-	CASSFRQGANEAFF	TGTGCCAGCAGTTTTAGACAGGGGGCGAATGAAGCTTTCTTT
TRBV29-1	TRBJ1-3	TRBD1	-	CSVLQGAFSGNTIYF	TGCAGCGTGTTACAGGGGGCCTTCTCTGGAAACACCATATATTTT
TRBV7-2	TRBJ2-2	-	-	CASSQRDTYTGELFF	TGTGCCAGCAGCCAACGGGACACCTACACCGGGGAGCTGTTTTTT
TRBV7-8	TRBJ1-5	-	-	CASSSGAGQPQHF	TGTGCCAGCAGCTCTGGGGCCGGGCAGCCCCAGCATTTT
TRBV7-9	TRBJ1-1	-	-	CASSLIDSNTEAFF	TGTGCCAGCAGCTTAATCGATTCGAACACTGAAGCTTTCTTT
TRBV15	TRBJ2-1	TRBD2	-	CATSSWTSGLYNEQFF	TGTGCCACCAGCAGTTGGACTAGCGGGCTCTACAATGAGCAGTTCTTC
TRBV3-1/TRBV3-2	TRBJ2-3	TRBD2	-	CASSAYRGGTSDTQYF	TGTGCCAGCAGCGCTTACCGGGGGGGTACGAGCGATACGCAGTATTTT
TRBV9	TRBJ1-2	TRBD1	once	CASSFTTGQGHGYTF	TGTGCCAGCAGCTTTACCACGGGACAGGGGCATGGCTACACCTTC
TRBV13	TRBJ1-2	TRBD1	-	CASSGQGAQGDYGYTF	TGTGCCAGCAGCGGACAGGGGGCGCAGGGTGACTATGGCTACACCTTC
TRBV6-4	TRBJ2-3	-	-	CASSEGPTTDTQYF	TGTGCCAGCAGTGAGGGACCCACCACAGATACGCAGTATTTT
TRBV6-5	TRBJ1-2	-	-	CASTDRIYGYTF	TGTGCCAGCACGGACCGAATCTATGGCTACACCTTC
TRBV7-8	TRBJ2-3	TRBD1	-	CASSSRGQVVSTDTQYF	TGTGCCAGCAGCTCCCGCGGACAGGTAGTTAGCACAGATACGCAGTATTTT
TRBV5-1	TRBJ1-4	TRBD1	-	CASSRDRGDEKLFF	TGCGCCAGCAGCAGGGACAGGGGAGATGAAAAACTGTTTTTT
TRBV10-3	TRBJ2-7	-	-	CAISDGTYEQYF	TGTGCCATCAGTGACGGTACCTACGAGCAGTACTTC
TRBV4-1	TRBJ2-7	-	-	CASSQEGHYEQYF	TGCGCCAGCAGCCAGGAGGGCCACTACGAGCAGTACTTC
TRBV5-1	TRBJ1-3	-	-	CASSLRPTGTPNSRNTIYF	TGCGCCAGCAGCTTGAGGCCGACCGGGACACCTAACAGTAGAAACACCATATATTTT
TRBV7-2	TRBJ1-1	TRBD1	-	CASSPGQGNTEAFF	TGTGCCAGCAGCCCGGGACAGGGGAACACTGAAGCTTTCTTT
TRBV7-2	TRBJ2-3	TRBD2	-	CASSQPLLAGGPGDTQYF	TGTGCCAGCAGCCAACCTCTCCTAGCGGGGGGGCCGGGTGATACGCAGTATTTT
TRBV19	TRBJ2-7	-	-	CASSPRESTESYEQYF	TGTGCCAGTAGTCCCCGGGAGTCGACAGAATCCTACGAGCAGTACTTC
TRBV7-9	TRBJ1-2	TRBD1	-	CASSAPGQINYGYTF	TGTGCCAGCAGCGCACCGGGACAGATTAACTATGGCTACACCTTC
TRBV9	TRBJ2-1	-	once	CASSVPRGEKNEQFF	TGTGCCAGCAGCGTACCCCGCGGGGAGAAAAATGAGCAGTTCTTC
TRBV4-1	TRBJ1-6	-	few	CASSQYREVPSYNSPLHF	TGCGCCAGCAGCCAATACAGGGAAGTTCCCTCCTATAATTCACCCCTCCACTTT
TRBV2	TRBJ1-6	-	-	CAIERTGTDDTSYNSPLHF	TGTGCCATCGAGCGAACCGGGACGGATGACACCTCCTATAATTCACCCCTCCACTTT
TRBV9	TRBJ1-1	-	-	CASSVLGVNTEAFF	TGTGCCAGCAGCGTCTTAGGGGTTAACACTGAAGCTTTCTTT
TRBV5-6	TRBJ2-7	-	-	CASSLDTYEQYF	TGTGCCAGCAGCTTGGACACCTACGAGCAGTACTTC
TRBV9	TRBJ2-2	TRBD1	-	CASSGATGVHTGELFF	TGTGCCAGCAGCGGGGCCACAGGGGTCCACACCGGGGAGCTGTTTTTT
TRBV6-5	TRBJ2-5	TRBD2	-	CASRTGLAETQYF	TGTGCCAGCAGAACCGGACTAGCAGAGACCCAGTACTTC
TRBV12-3/TRBV12-4	TRBJ1-3	-	-	CASWGRNTIYF	TGTGCCAGCTGGGGGAGGAACACCATATATTTT
TRBV29-1	TRBJ2-5	-	-	CSARGAGGDFFQETQYF	TGCAGCGCACGGGGGGCAGGGGGCGATTTCTTCCAAGAGACCCAGTACTTC
TRBV5-1	TRBJ2-3	-	-	CASSSGVGGTDTQYF	TGCGCCAGCAGCTCGGGTGTAGGCGGAACAGATACGCAGTATTTT
TRBV7-9	TRBJ1-2	TRBD1	-	CASSLVVTGHGYTF	TGTGCCAGCAGCTTAGTTGTGACAGGGCATGGCTACACCTTC
TRBV19	TRBJ1-1	-	-	CASSIYPTQPNTEAFF	TGTGCCAGTAGTATCTATCCGACCCAACCGAACACTGAAGCTTTCTTT
TRBV12-3/TRBV12-4	TRBJ2-3	TRBD1	-	CASRATGGDTQYF	TGTGCCAGCAGGGCCACAGGGGGAGATACGCAGTATTTT
TRBV7-2	TRBJ2-7	-	-	CASSLVGSEQYF	TGTGCCAGCAGCTTAGTGGGTAGCGAGCAGTACTTC
TRBV5-1	TRBJ2-7	-	-	CASSPDNSRTGQYF	TGCGCCAGCAGCCCAGACAACTCTAGGACCGGGCAGTACTTC
TRBV4-1	TRBJ2-7	-	-	CASSQGAGGIYEQYF	TGCGCCAGCAGCCAAGGTGCAGGGGGGATCTACGAGCAGTACTTC
TRBV9	TRBJ2-5	-	-	CASSGSRGFNGETQYF	TGTGCCAGCAGCGGAAGCAGGGGATTTAACGGGGAGACCCAGTACTTC
TRBV15	TRBJ1-5	-	-	CATSRGQNNQPQHF	TGTGCCACCAGCAGAGGACAGAACAATCAGCCCCAGCATTTT
TRBV15	TRBJ2-6	-	-	CATSRPESGANVLTF	TGTGCCACCAGCAGACCCGAATCTGGGGCCAACGTCCTGACTTTC